A selection of T cell receptor beta chains follows, all from one sample in a study of cytomegalovirus exposure and HLA in healthy donors. Some clones are missing from TCRdb's copy, which holds only in-frame ones; the method was immunoSEQ multiplex PCR. The sample consists of approximately 100,000 clones, roughly four fifths of them appearing once. The sequenced sample consisted of PBMCs. All receptors come from a human donor in good health. The CDR3 runs from the conserved cysteine through the conserved F or W. Each record gives: CDR3 length, clone size, V gene, D gene, J gene, CDR3 DNA, CDR3 protein. A D gene is named only where the DNA matches it firmly. Expanded clones get a size class; other rows say once, few or many, or leave the size out.

13	.	TRBV14	.	TRBJ2-7	TGTGCCAGCAGCCAAGTTGTAGCAAGGGAGCAGTACTTC	CASSQVVAREQYF
15	.	TRBV6-5	.	TRBJ1-2	TGTGCCAGCAGACCCTCGGGGAGCGGGAAGTATGGCTACACCTTC	CASRPSGSGKYGYTF
11	.	TRBV6-1	.	TRBJ2-7	TGTGCCAGCAGCGAACGGTCCGAGCAGTACTTC	CASSERSEQYF
15	.	TRBV7-2	TRBD1	TRBJ1-1	TGTGCCAGCAGCTTAGGGGGACAGCCGAACACTGAAGCTTTCTTT	CASSLGGQPNTEAFF
14	.	TRBV21-1	.	TRBJ1-1	TGTGCCAGCAGCCGATACGACAGGGTAGTTGAAGCTTTCTTT	CASSRYDRVVEAFF
14	.	TRBV25-1	.	TRBJ2-7	TGTGCCAGCAGTGATTGGTCCGGGCCGGGAGAGCAGTACTTC	CASSDWSGPGEQYF
15	.	TRBV7-9	TRBD2	TRBJ2-7	TGTGCCAGCAGCTTGGCTAGCGGGAGGTTCGACGAGCAGTACTTC	CASSLASGRFDEQYF
17	.	TRBV19	TRBD1	TRBJ2-7	TGTGCCAGTAGTATAGGAGCGACAGGGCTATCATCCTACGAGCAGTACTTC	CASSIGATGLSSYEQYF
14	.	TRBV11-3	TRBD2	TRBJ2-5	TGTGCCAGCAGTCAAGATATAGCGGGGGGGCGTCAGTACTTC	CASSQDIAGGRQYF
14	few	TRBV27	.	TRBJ2-3	TGTGCCAGCAGTCTTGGGCCTGGCACAGATACGCAGTATTTT	CASSLGPGTDTQYF
13	.	TRBV15	.	TRBJ2-5	TGTGCCACCAGCAGCGACTCACCTGCGGCCCAGTACTTC	CATSSDSPAAQYF
14	.	TRBV6-1	.	TRBJ1-2	TGTGCCAGCAGTGAAGCCTACAGGAACTATGGCTACACCTTC	CASSEAYRNYGYTF
16	once	TRBV5-6	.	TRBJ1-1	TGTGCCAGCAGCCGCCGGGACACCAACATGAGGACTGAAGCTTTCTTT	CASSRRDTNMRTEAFF
17	.	TRBV5-6	TRBD1	TRBJ1-2	TGTGCCAGCAGCTTGTTTGTCGGGAACGCAGGGACAGGGGGCTACACCTTC	CASSLFVGNAGTGGYTF
16	.	TRBV5-6	.	TRBJ1-1	TGTGCCAGCAGCTTTTATGACGGGGGAACGTACACTGAAGCTTTCTTT	CASSFYDGGTYTEAFF
15	few	TRBV18	.	TRBJ1-1	TGTGCCAGCTCACCACCGTTAGGGGGGGGGACTGAAGCTTTCTTT	CASSPPLGGGTEAFF
15	.	TRBV5-6	TRBD1	TRBJ1-2	TGTGCCAGCAGCTTGGGGGGACAGGGGGTAAGAGGCTACACCTTC	CASSLGGQGVRGYTF
16	.	TRBV6-1	TRBD2	TRBJ2-3	TGTGCCAGCAGTGAAGCTGAGACTAGCGTAGGGGATACGCAGTATTTT	CASSEAETSVGDTQYF
13	.	TRBV7-2	TRBD2	TRBJ2-1	TGTGCCAGCAGCCCCCTGGGTAGCGGGAGGAAGTTCTTC	CASSPLGSGRKFF
17	few	TRBV5-1	.	TRBJ2-7	TGCGCCAGCAGAGGGCGCGGCGTACAGGGTAGTTCCTACGAGCAGTACTTC	CASRGRGVQGSSYEQYF
19	.	TRBV19	.	TRBJ2-5	TGTGCCGGGATGTGGTCACAGGAAGGTAAAACAATAAGGGAAGAGACCCAGTACTTC	CAGMWSQEGKTIREETQYF
16	.	TRBV4-1	.	TRBJ2-2	TGCGCCAGCAGCCAAGATCAGGACACCCCCACCGGGGAGCTGTTTTTT	CASSQDQDTPTGELFF
15	.	TRBV15	TRBD1	TRBJ1-4	TGTGCCACCAGCAGCCTGGGACAGGAGATTGAAAAACTGTTTTTT	CATSSLGQEIEKLFF
15	.	TRBV7-2	.	TRBJ2-3	TGTGCCAGCAGCTTAGAGGTAGCGGGCACAGATACGCAGTATTTT	CASSLEVAGTDTQYF
13	.	TRBV29-1	.	TRBJ2-5	TGCAGCCAGGGACTCTCCGAGCGGGAGACCCAGTACTTC	CSQGLSERETQYF
11	.	TRBV5-1	.	TRBJ1-1	TGCGCCAGCAGTGGAGCCACTGAAGCTTTCTTT	CASSGATEAFF
15	few	TRBV19	.	TRBJ1-5	TGTGCCAGTAGTATGCGGGGGCTCAGCAATCAGCCCCAGCATTTT	CASSMRGLSNQPQHF
16	.	TRBV7-9	.	TRBJ1-6	TGTGCCAGCAGCTTAGATGCGGGGCTGTATAATTCACCCCTCCACTTT	CASSLDAGLYNSPLHF
18	.	TRBV9	.	TRBJ2-1	TGTGCCAGCAGCGTAGATGCCGGTGGAGCGGCAAGCTACAATGAGCAGTTCTTC	CASSVDAGGAASYNEQFF
15	.	TRBV19	TRBD1	TRBJ2-1	TGTGCCACTGCTGGACAGGGCGAATCCTACAATGAGCAGTTCTTC	CATAGQGESYNEQFF
14	.	TRBV27	TRBD2	TRBJ2-1	TGTGCCACCGGGAGGACTTTATCCTACAATGAGCAGTTCTTC	CATGRTLSYNEQFF
17	.	TRBV18	TRBD1	TRBJ2-7	TGTGCCAGCTCACCTCGATCGGACAGGACGAACTCCTACGAGCAGTACTTC	CASSPRSDRTNSYEQYF
14	.	TRBV7-2	.	TRBJ2-7	TGTGCCAGCAGTAAGGGTGGGGCGTCCTACGAGCAGTACTTC	CASSKGGASYEQYF
13	.	TRBV6-5	TRBD1	TRBJ2-2	TGTGCCAGCAGCCGGGACAGAACCGGGGAGCTGTTTTTT	CASSRDRTGELFF
15	many	TRBV19	.	TRBJ1-5	TGTGCCAGTAGGGGAAACAGGGTCGTGGATCAGCCCCAGCATTTT	CASRGNRVVDQPQHF
13	few	TRBV18	.	TRBJ1-1	TGTGCCAGCTCACCAAGGGACATAACTGAAGCTTTCTTT	CASSPRDITEAFF
14	.	TRBV6-1	TRBD1	TRBJ1-5	TGTGCCAGCACCCAGGGGGGTAGCAATCAGCCCCAGCATTTT	CASTQGGSNQPQHF
14	.	TRBV7-6	.	TRBJ2-5	TGTGCCAGCAGCGGCGCAGACTTCCAAGAGACCCAGTACTTC	CASSGADFQETQYF
16	.	TRBV9	TRBD2	TRBJ2-1	TGTGCCAGCAGCGTAGTTGGGACTAGCGGCTACAATGAGCAGTTCTTC	CASSVVGTSGYNEQFF
16	.	TRBV5-1	TRBD1	TRBJ2-2	TGCGCCAGCAGCTTCATGGGACAGACGAACACCGGGGAGCTGTTTTTT	CASSFMGQTNTGELFF